One and the same sample provided the 16 T cell receptor beta chains below, sequenced in a study of CD8 T cells in ankylosing spondylitis. TCRdb fed the 5' RACE reads into MiXCR, producing one record per CDR3 protein. The table records roughly 260,000 distinct CDR3 sequences, roughly 20% of them present only once. Sequenced: blood, either unsorted or a sorted T cell fraction (not recorded which). Receptor source: a male donor with ankylosing spondylitis or in good health (not recorded which).

This clonotype came up a few times. The V call is TRBV5-5, the J call TRBJ2-7; D call uncertain. This CDR3 contains 14 residues. Trimming stripped 1 base from V and 0 bases from J, with 8 bases between. Germline loops: CDR1 SGHKS, CDR2 YYEKEE (reference sequence). The CDR3 DNA follows: TGTGCCAGCAGCTTGTACTCGGGCTCCTACGAGCAGTACGTC. It codes for CASSLYSGSYEQYV.

J is TRBJ1-1 and V is TRBV12-3 or TRBV12-4; 10 bases agree with TRBD1. V was pared by 6 bases and J by 7 bases, with 11 bases of the junction left unmatched. This CDR3 spans 15 amino acids. The CDR3 sequence: CASRPTGQGYGEAFF. The CDR3 coding sequence is TGTGCCAGCAGGCCAACGGGACAGGGGTATGGTGAAGCTTTCTTT.

In this sample, this clonotype turned up a few times. V and J are TRBV10-3 and TRBJ2-2; TRBD2 matches 9 bases. The CDR3 contains 13 residues. After removal of 11 bases from V and 2 bases from J, the junction contained 3 bases not matched to a gene. Germline CDR1 is ENHRY and CDR2 is SYGVKD. The CDR3 reads CAVSGSNTGELFF. The CDR3 region has the DNA TGTGCCGTTAGCGGGAGCAACACCGGGGAGCTGTTTTTT.

This clonotype is deemed medium-sized. The chain joins TRBV5-1 to TRBJ2-2; 10 bases line up with TRBD1. CDR3 length: 15 amino acids. Per the germline V gene, CDR1 is SGHRS and CDR2 is YFSETQ. Trimming at V came to 4 bases and at J to 6 bases, leaving 6 bases not matched to a gene. The CDR3, as DNA: TGCGCCAGCAGCCCGGGACAGGGGCTATCCGGGGAGCTGTTTTTT. This encodes CASSPGQGLSGELFF.

This clonotype was counted many times. The rearrangement uses TRBV6-5 and TRBJ1-2, with 10 bases that match TRBD1. The CDR3 totals 17 residues. In germline, CDR1 is MNHEY, CDR2 SVGAGI. J lost 4 bases, V lost 2 bases, and 10 bases had no gene match. CDR3 amino acids: CASSYLRTGGFGYGYTF. CDR3 DNA sequence: TGTGCCAGCAGTTACCTCCGGACAGGGGGGTTTGGCTATGGCTACACCTTC.

This clonotype was seen ten or more times. V usage is TRBV12-3 or TRBV12-4 and J usage is TRBJ2-5; D is unclear. CDR3 length equals 14 residues. Trimming left V 3 bases short and J 5 bases short, with 13 bases between. CDR3 sequence reads: CASSFGVTAETQYF. CDR3 nucleotides: TGTGCCAGCAGTTTCGGCGTAACAGCGGAGACCCAGTACTTC.

This chain uses TRBV6-5 with TRBJ2-1, with a tentative D call TRBD2 (5 bases). Trimming removed 4 bases from V and 7 bases from J, with 14 bases in between. Germline loops: CDR1 MNHEY, CDR2 SVGAGI. There are 14 residues in the CDR3. This CDR3 reads CASSSAGIGNEQFF. CDR3 nucleotides: TGTGCCAGCAGTTCCGCCGGGATAGGTAATGAGCAGTTCTTC.

The chain joins TRBV5-5 to TRBJ2-3, with D uncertain. In germline, CDR1 is SGHKS, CDR2 YYEKEE (reference sequence). This CDR3 is 15 amino acids long. V lost 1 base and J 4 bases, leaving 13 bases between the germline ends. The CDR3 bases are TGTGCCAGCAGCTTGCCCGGAAGCGACGCAGATACGCAGTATTTT. Translated, it gives CASSLPGSDADTQYF.

This clonotype was counted a few times. The V gene is TRBV6-1, the J gene TRBJ1-6; tentative D call: TRBD1 (6 bases). This CDR3 is built from 18 residues. Germline-derived CDR1 and CDR2 are MNHNS and SASEGT. V lost 7 bases and J lost 5, with 24 bases in between. CDR3 protein: CASTTRHGGPGHNSPLHF. The CDR3 DNA reads TGTGCCAGCACCACGAGGCACGGGGGGCCGGGCCATAATTCACCCCTCCACTTT.

The rearrangement joins TRBV5-1 to TRBJ2-6, with a tentative D call TRBD1 (6 bases). Per the germline V gene, CDR1 is SGHRS and CDR2 is YFSETQ. The V end lost 4 bases, the J end lost 1 base, and 27 bases lay between the germline ends. The CDR3 extends over 21 amino acids. CDR3 loop: CASSGPGDLYSPLSGANVLTF. The CDR3 nucleotides are TGCGCCAGCAGCGGGCCAGGGGACCTCTATTCTCCCTTGTCTGGGGCCAACGTCCTGACTTTC.

V and J are TRBV4-1 and TRBJ1-4; the D is unclear. Germline assignment: CDR1 MGHRA and CDR2 YSYEKL. The CDR3 loop spans 16 amino acids. The ends were cut back, 4 bases at V and 6 bases at J, with 18 bases in the middle. The CDR3 sequence: CASSPAAQTSDEKLFF. The DNA of the CDR3 is TGCGCCAGCAGCCCAGCCGCCCAGACCTCAGATGAAAAACTGTTTTTT.

This clonotype was detected a few times. The V call is TRBV20-1, the J call TRBJ2-2; 13 nucleotides agree with TRBD2. V shed 5 bases, J shed 5 bases, and the junction held 8 bases outside the gene matches. This CDR3 region has 16 residues. Looked up from germline, CDR1 is DFQATT and CDR2 is SNEGSKA (reference sequence). The CDR3 sequence: CSAVGGTSGVTGELFF. The CDR3 nucleotides read TGCAGTGCTGTGGGCGGGACTAGCGGGGTTACCGGGGAGCTGTTTTTT.

V is TRBV6-5 and J is TRBJ2-7, with TRBD2 matching 14 bases. This CDR3 spans 16 amino acids. From germline, CDR1 is MNHEY and CDR2 SVGAGI. J gave up 10 bases and V 2 bases, and 10 bases lay outside the gene matches. The CDR3 DNA reads TGTGCCAGCAGTTACCGAGATCCGGGACTAGCGGGGGCCCAGTACGTC. Translation gives CASSYRDPGLAGAQYV.

This clonotype came up a few times. In DNA form, the CDR3 reads TGTGCCACCAGCAGAGATTTGAGGGGCACAGATACGCAGTATTTT. Translating gives CATSRDLRGTDTQYF. The gene calls are TRBV15 and TRBJ2-3; D possibly corresponds to TRBD2 (5 bases). Trimming took 0 bases from V and 1 from J, leaving 8 bases between them. The germline V gene encodes CDR1 LNHNV and CDR2 YYDKDF (reference sequence). The CDR3 length is 15 residues.

This clonotype has a handful of counts. This sequence joins TRBV7-7 and TRBJ2-2; D may match TRBD1 or TRBD2 (6 bases each). Germline-derived CDR1 and CDR2 are SSHAT and FNYEAQ (reference sequence). V was trimmed by 5 bases and J by 1 base, leaving 20 bases between them. The CDR3 contains 18 residues. The CDR3 region has the DNA TGTGCCAGCAGCCCTCTAAACGCGGGACACCTGAACACCGGGGAGCTGTTTTTT. This codes for CASSPLNAGHLNTGELFF. Together with reference TRBV7-7 and TRBJ2-2, the CDR3 gives the full variable domain: GAGVSQSPRYKVTKRGQDVTLRCDPISSHATLYWYQQALGQGPEFLTYFNYEAQPDKSGLPSDRFSAERPEGSISTLTIQRTEQRDSAMYRCASSPLNAGHLNTGELFFGEGSRLTVL.

To note about this clonotype: One end of the junction does not line up with germline, which may come from a read error. This chain connects TRBV5-1 to TRBJ2-5; tentative D call: TRBD1 (5 bases). The CDR3 is 11 amino acids. CDR1 SGHRS and CDR2 YFSETQ come from the germline V gene. The CDR3 protein is CASREQETQYF. In DNA form, the CDR3 reads TGTGCCAGCAGGGAACAAGAGACCCAGTACTTC.